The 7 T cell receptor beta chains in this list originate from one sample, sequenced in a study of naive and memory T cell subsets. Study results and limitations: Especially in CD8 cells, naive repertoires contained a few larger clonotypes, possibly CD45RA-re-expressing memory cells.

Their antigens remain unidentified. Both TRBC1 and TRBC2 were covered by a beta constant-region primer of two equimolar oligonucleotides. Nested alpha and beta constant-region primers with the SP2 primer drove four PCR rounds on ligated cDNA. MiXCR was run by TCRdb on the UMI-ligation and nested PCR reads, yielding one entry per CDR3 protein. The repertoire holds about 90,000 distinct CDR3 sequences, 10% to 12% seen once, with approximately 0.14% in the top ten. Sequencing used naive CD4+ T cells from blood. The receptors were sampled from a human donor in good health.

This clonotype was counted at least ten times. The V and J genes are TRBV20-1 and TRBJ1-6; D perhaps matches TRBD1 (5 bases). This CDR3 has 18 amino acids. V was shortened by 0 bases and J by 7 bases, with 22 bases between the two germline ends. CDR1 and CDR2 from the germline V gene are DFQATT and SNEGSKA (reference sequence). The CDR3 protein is CSARDRPQAGSLNSPLHF. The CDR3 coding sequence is TGCAGTGCTAGAGATCGTCCCCAGGCAGGGTCATTGAATTCACCCCTCCACTTT.

The CDR3 DNA is TGTGCCAGCCGACGAGAGGGAGTCGGACAGAAGTGGATAGCCAAAAACATTCAGTACTTC. It encodes CASRREGVGQKWIAKNIQYF. The chain is built from TRBV27 and TRBJ2-4; D is possibly TRBD1 (6 bases). Germline V gene sequence: CDR1 MNHEY, CDR2 SMNVEV (reference sequence). The ends were cut back, 8 bases at V and 0 bases at J, with 29 bases in the middle. This CDR3 region has 20 residues.

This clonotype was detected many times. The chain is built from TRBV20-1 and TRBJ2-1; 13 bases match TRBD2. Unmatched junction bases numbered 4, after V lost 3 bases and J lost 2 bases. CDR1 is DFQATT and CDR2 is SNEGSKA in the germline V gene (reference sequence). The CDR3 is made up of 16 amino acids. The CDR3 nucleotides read TGCAGTGCTAGGGGACTAGCGGGGCATCCCTACAATGAGCAGTTCTTC. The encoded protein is CSARGLAGHPYNEQFF.

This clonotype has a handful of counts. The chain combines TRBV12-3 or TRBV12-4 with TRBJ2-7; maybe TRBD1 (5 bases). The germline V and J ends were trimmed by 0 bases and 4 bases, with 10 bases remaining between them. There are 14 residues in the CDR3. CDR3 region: CASSLAQVYYEQYF. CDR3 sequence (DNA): TGTGCCAGCAGTTTAGCACAGGTATATTACGAGCAGTACTTC.

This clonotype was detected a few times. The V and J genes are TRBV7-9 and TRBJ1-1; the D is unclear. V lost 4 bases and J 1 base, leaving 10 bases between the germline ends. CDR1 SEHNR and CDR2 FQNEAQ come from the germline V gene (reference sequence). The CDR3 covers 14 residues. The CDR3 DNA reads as TGTGCCAGCAGCTGGGAGACGAGGAACACTGAAGCTTTCTTT. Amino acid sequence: CASSWETRNTEAFF.

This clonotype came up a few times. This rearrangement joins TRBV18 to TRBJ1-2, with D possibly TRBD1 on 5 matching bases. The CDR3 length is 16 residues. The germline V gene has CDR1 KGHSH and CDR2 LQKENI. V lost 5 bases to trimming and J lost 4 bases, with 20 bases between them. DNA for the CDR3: TGTGCCAGCTCATCCGGGACTCCTTCGCGCCGCTATGGCTACACCTTC. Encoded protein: CASSSGTPSRRYGYTF.

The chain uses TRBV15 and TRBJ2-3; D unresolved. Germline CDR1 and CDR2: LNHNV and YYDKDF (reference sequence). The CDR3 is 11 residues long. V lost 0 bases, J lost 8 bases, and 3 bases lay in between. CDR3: CATSREGTQYF. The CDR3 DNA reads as TGTGCCACCAGCAGAGAAGGTACGCAGTATTTT. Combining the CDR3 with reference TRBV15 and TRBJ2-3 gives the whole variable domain DAMVIQNPRYQVTQFGKPVTLSCSQTLNHNVMYWYQQKSSQAPKLLFHYYDKDFNNEADTPDNFQSRRPNTSFCFLDIRSPGLGDTAMYLCATSREGTQYFGPGTRLTVL.